This T cell receptor (beta chain) was sequenced in a study of T-cell reconstitution after alpha-beta-depleted transplantation in children. CDR3 length equals 11 residues. The V gene lost 5 bases and the J gene lost 13 bases, with 12 bases spanning the gap. Preparation of the TCRbeta library involved a method that used unique molecular identifiers. TCRdb recomputed calls from the PCR reads with MiXCR, one row per CDR3 protein. The sample records more than 450,000 distinct CDR3 sequences, around 17% being singletons. This TCR was recovered from a human donor who donated a stem cell graft to a child with acute lymphoblastic leukemia. This chain uses TRBV12-3 or TRBV12-4 with TRBJ2-1; no clear D. The material sequenced was PBMCs from the stem cell graft donor, taken from the stem cell graft. CDR3 coding DNA: TGTGCCAGCAGTGTTAGGGCCAGTCAGTTCTTC. Its translation: CASSVRASQFF.